A selection of T cell receptor beta chains follows, all from one sample in a study of cytomegalovirus exposure and HLA in healthy donors. Assay used: immunoSEQ multiplex PCR; TCRdb lists only in-frame clones, some missing. The sample is made up of 130,000 to 150,000 clones, and the top ten hold less than 3.5% of it. Source material: PBMCs. The receptors were sampled from a middle-aged man in good health and CMV-seronegative. CDR3s include the opening cysteine and the closing phenylalanine or tryptophan. The order of the fields is CDR3 protein, CDR3 DNA, V gene, D gene, J gene. The D gene is left open where the match is weak.

CASSPTVAGDNSPLHF	TGTGCCAGCAGCCCTACCGTGGCAGGGGATAATTCACCCCTCCACTTT	TRBV14	.	TRBJ1-6
CASSLDGNRVYQPQHF	TGTGCCAGTAGCTTAGATGGTAACAGGGTCTACCAGCCCCAGCATTTT	TRBV5-8	.	TRBJ1-5
CASKGTGDTGELFF	TGTGCCAGCAAGGGGACAGGGGACACCGGGGAGCTGTTTTTT	TRBV6-1	TRBD1	TRBJ2-2
CASSELKAGGLDGEQYF	TGCGCCAGCAGTGAGTTGAAAGCGGGGGGGCTAGATGGCGAGCAGTACTTC	TRBV10-2	TRBD2	TRBJ2-7
CASRVAGGPYEQYF	TGTGCCAGCAGGGTAGCGGGGGGGCCCTACGAGCAGTACTTC	TRBV7-2	TRBD2	TRBJ2-7
CASSLEGAGTNTEAFF	TGCGCCAGCAGCTTGGAAGGGGCAGGAACGAACACTGAAGCTTTCTTT	TRBV5-1	.	TRBJ1-1
CASSVGDEQFF	TGTGCCAGCAGTGTAGGGGATGAGCAGTTCTTC	TRBV6-1	.	TRBJ2-1
CASSWDRPTYEQYF	TGTGCCAGCAGCTGGGACAGGCCGACCTACGAGCAGTACTTC	TRBV5-5	TRBD1	TRBJ2-7
CASSPTGFGTGELFF	TGTGCCAGCAGCCCTACAGGGTTCGGCACCGGGGAGCTGTTTTTT	TRBV7-2	.	TRBJ2-2
CASKGTANTEAFF	TGTGCCAGCAAAGGGACAGCGAACACTGAAGCTTTCTTT	TRBV7-9	TRBD1	TRBJ1-1